The TCR beta chain under discussion was sequenced for a study of blood T cell repertoires in COVID-19. Study overall: Samples of COVID-19 (acute and convalescent) were obtained from the United States, Italy and Spain.

Libraries were prepared by immunoSEQ multiplex PCR; TCRdb keeps only in-frame clonotypes and omits some of them. The sample has hundreds of thousands of clones; about 91% are singletons. The CDR3 consists of 13 residues. The V end lost 1 base, the J end lost 5 bases, and 8 bases lay between the germline ends. Germline CDR1 and CDR2: MGHDK and SYGVNS. V usage is TRBV25-1 and J usage is TRBJ1-2; unclear D gene. The TCR originated in a man at least 80 years old with acute or convalescent COVID-19. Sequencing was performed on peripheral blood. CDR3 sequence: CASSESTGYGYTF. For the CDR3, the DNA is TGTGCCAGCAGTGAATCGACGGGATATGGCTACACCTTC.